This TCR beta chain was identified in a study of cytomegalovirus exposure and HLA in healthy donors. Overall study findings and caveats: Excluded were some V segments that proved indistinguishable, including TRBV6-2 and TRBV6-3. Later work showed greater clonal expansion in HLA-associated TCR beta chains than in equally common others. The authors enumerated under 200 TCR beta chains as linked to cytomegalovirus. A missense variant in DCLRE1C was later tied to TCR beta V- and J-gene trimming.

A note on this clone: Its antigen is unknown.

Vbeta (60) and Jbeta (13) primers were used in the PCR. The repertoire was sequenced with immunoSEQ multiplex PCR; TCRdb's copy has only in-frame clones and lacks some. Of approximately 110,000 clones in the sample, 77% were seen once. The V segment lost 8 bases and the J segment 6 bases; nucleotides outside the gene matches: 8. CDR3 length: 15 residues. Germline V gives CDR1 MGHRA, CDR2 YSYEKL. This chain connects TRBV4-1 to TRBJ2-2; 11 bases fit TRBD2. The sample taken for sequencing was PBMCs. The origin of this receptor is a human donor in good health. The CDR3 nucleotides are TGCGCCAGCTTAGCGGGAGGGCCGGGGGCCGGGGAGCTGTTTTTT. It encodes CASLAGGPGAGELFF.